Following are 11 T cell receptor beta chains from one sample sequenced in a study of Graves' ophthalmopathy and Graves' hyperthyroidism. The study amplified TCR beta CDR3 regions using RNA transcripts. The first-round RT-PCR employed HTBI primers together with the Qiagen OneStep RT-PCR kit. A multiplex PCR was then performed as the second round. Using its own MiXCR run on the multiplex PCR reads, TCRdb lists one record per CDR3 protein. Found here are 680,000 or so distinct CDR3 sequences, 22% of them singletons; the top ten hold about 6.6%. Sequencing was carried out using peripheral blood. The receptors come from a young woman with stable Graves' hyperthyroidism. Some clones in this sample may be carry-over from other donors' samples.

This clonotype came up a few times. This rearrangement joins TRBV28 to TRBJ1-2; D is perhaps TRBD1 (5 bases). CDR1 is MDHEN and CDR2 is SYDVKM in the germline V gene. The CDR3 spans 14 residues. Trimming cost V 6 bases and J 4 bases, with 15 bases left between them. The CDR3 coding sequence is TGTGCCAGCAGCCTAGAGGTTGGGGCCTATGGCTACACCTTC. It yields the protein CASSLEVGAYGYTF.

The chain joins TRBV6-1 to TRBJ2-7, with 10 bases lining up with TRBD2. Trimming at V came to 0 bases and at J to 3 bases, leaving 5 bases not matched to a gene. Germline values: CDR1 MNHNS, CDR2 SASEGT. CDR3 length: 16 residues. CDR3 region: CASSEALAGDIYEQYF. The CDR3 bases are TGTGCCAGCAGTGAAGCCCTAGCGGGGGATATCTACGAGCAGTACTTC.

The table lists this clonotype with many counts. The CDR3, as DNA: TGTGCCAGCTTTGGGACAGGGTACACCGGGGAGCTGTTTTTT. It codes for CASFGTGYTGELFF. This chain connects TRBV6-1 to TRBJ2-2, with 9 nucleotides matching TRBD1. The germline V gene encodes CDR1 MNHNS and CDR2 SASEGT. Germline trimming cut 8 bases from V and 3 bases from J; bases unmatched to any gene: 4. The CDR3 extends over 14 amino acids.

This clonotype was detected only a few times. This chain connects TRBV6-2 or TRBV6-3 to TRBJ1-1; D is possibly TRBD1 (5 bases). The CDR3 is 16 residues long. The germline gives CDR1 MNHEY, CDR2 SVGEGT. The germline V and J ends were trimmed by 2 bases and 4 bases, with 17 bases remaining between them. The CDR3: CASSYGRRQGFTEAFF. The CDR3 DNA sequence: TGTGCCAGCAGTTACGGGAGACGCCAGGGCTTCACTGAAGCTTTCTTT.

As DNA, the CDR3 is TGTGCCAGCAGTTTTAGGATCGGAACCCAGTACTTC. It yields the protein CASSFRIGTQYF. The chain combines TRBV28 with TRBJ2-5; D uncertain. The germline gives CDR1 MDHEN, CDR2 SYDVKM. This CDR3 contains 12 residues. V was pared by 3 bases and J by 8 bases, with 10 bases between. The full variable domain, completed using reference TRBV28 and TRBJ2-5, is DVKVTQSSRYLVKRTGEKVFLECVQDMDHENMFWYRQDPGLGLRLIYFSYDVKMKEKGDIPEGYSVSREKKERFSLILESASTNQTSMYLCASSFRIGTQYFGPGTRLLVL.

This clonotype appeared many times. The chain uses TRBV11-3 and TRBJ2-7; D is uncertain. The CDR3 has 17 amino acids. Trimming left V 0 bases short and J 1 base short, with 16 bases between. Germline CDR1 reads SGHNT; CDR2 reads YENEEA. The CDR3 here is CASSLEPGKRDSYEQYF. For the CDR3, the DNA is TGTGCCAGCAGCTTAGAACCAGGAAAACGCGATTCCTACGAGCAGTACTTC.

This clonotype was counted at least ten times. This chain joins TRBV7-2 and TRBJ2-7; 7 bases map to TRBD1. V lost 8 bases, J lost 5 bases, and 15 bases stayed unmatched. Germline loops: CDR1 SGHTA, CDR2 FQGNSA. The CDR3 extends over 15 amino acids. The CDR3 nucleotides read TGTGCCAGCGGACCCTCCGTGACAGGGATCCACGAGCAGTACTTC. Amino acid sequence: CASGPSVTGIHEQYF.

Ten or more counts support this clonotype. The chain links TRBV10-1 to TRBJ2-2; the match to TRBD1 covers 9 bases. V lost 6 bases to trimming and J lost 6 bases; unmatched junction nucleotides: 2. The CDR3 consists of 13 residues. Germline V lookup: CDR1 WNHNN, CDR2 SYGVQD (reference sequence). The CDR3 loop is CASSRTGAGELFF. The CDR3 DNA sequence: TGCGCCAGCAGCCGGACAGGGGCCGGGGAGCTGTTTTTT.

This clonotype has at least ten counts. The CDR3 bases are TGTGCCAGCAGTTACTCGGAAGCCTCTGGAAACACCATATATTTT. Its protein is CASSYSEASGNTIYF. The chain couples TRBV6-5 to TRBJ1-3; D remains ambiguous. With 0 bases removed from V and 0 bases from J, the gap between germline ends came to 6 bases. Germline V gives CDR1 MNHEY, CDR2 SVGAGI. This CDR3 has 15 residues.

This clonotype came up many times. This chain connects TRBV12-3 or TRBV12-4 to TRBJ1-5; D gene unclear. Between the trimmed V and J ends, which lost 7 bases and 2 bases, there was a span of 12 bases. This CDR3 has 14 amino acids. Here the CDR3 DNA reads TGTGCCAGCATCCAAGCCGGGGGCAATCAGCCCCAGCATTTT. Translating it yields CASIQAGGNQPQHF.

This clonotype was observed a few times. V is TRBV7-8 and J is TRBJ2-5; a possible D gene is TRBD2 (6 bases). CDR1 is SGHVS and CDR2 is FQNEAQ in the germline V gene. With 4 bases removed from V and 5 bases from J, the gap between germline ends came to 17 bases. There are 15 residues in the CDR3. The DNA of the CDR3 is TGTGCCAGCAGCTCTAAGGACTACCTAGGGGAGACCCAGTACTTC. This sequence encodes CASSSKDYLGETQYF.